These 29 T cell receptor beta chains came from one sample sequenced in a study of early T cells in non-severe SARS-CoV-2 infection. TCRdb reprocessed the 5' RACE reads via MiXCR and lists one record per CDR3 protein. Among approximately 97,000 distinct CDR3 sequences listed, 11% were seen once. The specimen comprised whole blood, sampled at baseline. Receptors originate from an adult who was a healthcare worker with PCR-confirmed SARS-CoV-2 infection or an uninfected control (not recorded which).

The chain recombines TRBV6-5 with TRBJ2-7; D not certain. Germline CDR1 reads MNHEY; CDR2 reads SVGAGI. Trimming cost V 3 bases and J 1 base, with 7 bases left between them. CDR3 length: 13 residues. CDR3 amino acids: CASSYGQSYEQYF. The CDR3 DNA sequence: TGTGCCAGCAGTTATGGGCAGTCCTACGAGCAGTACTTC.

A few counts support this clonotype. The genes are TRBV28 and TRBJ2-7, with D perhaps matching TRBD1 (6 bases). The germline V gene has CDR1 MDHEN and CDR2 SYDVKM. Between the trimmed V and J ends, which lost 2 bases and 12 bases, there was a span of 14 bases. The CDR3 loop spans 12 amino acids. In DNA form, the CDR3 reads TGTGCCAGCAGTTTAAATGGGGGCGGGTGGTACTTC. Its translation is CASSLNGGGWYF. Variable domain in full (rest from reference TRBV28 and TRBJ2-7): DVKVTQSSRYLVKRTGEKVFLECVQDMDHENMFWYRQDPGLGLRLIYFSYDVKMKEKGDIPEGYSVSREKKERFSLILESASTNQTSMYLCASSLNGGGWYFGPGTRLTVT.

This chain uses TRBV30 with TRBJ1-1, with a tentative D call TRBD1 (6 bases). V was pared by 0 bases and J by 1 base, with 9 bases between. CDR1 and CDR2 from the germline V gene are GTSNPN and SVGIG (reference sequence). CDR3 size: 14 residues. The CDR3 coding sequence is TGTGCCTGGAGTGTAGGAGGGGGGAACACTGAAGCTTTCTTT. As protein: CAWSVGGGNTEAFF.

The table lists this clonotype with a few counts. This rearrangement joins TRBV5-1 to TRBJ2-3; possible D gene TRBD1, 5 bases. The CDR3 contains 14 residues. The germline V gene encodes CDR1 SGHRS and CDR2 YFSETQ. Trimming left V 3 bases short and J 1 base short, with 9 bases between. CDR3 loop: CASSSLTGTDTQYF. The CDR3 nucleotides read TGCGCCAGCAGCTCCCTGACAGGCACAGATACGCAGTATTTT.

This chain joins TRBV7-8 and TRBJ2-7; 9 positions match TRBD1. Germline V lookup: CDR1 SGHVS, CDR2 FQNEAQ. The J segment lost 7 bases and the V segment lost 1 base, leaving 8 bases of the junction unmatched. The CDR3 spans 15 residues. In nucleotides, the CDR3 is TGTGCCAGCAGCTTAGAGGGACAGGGATTTGGAGAGCAGTACTTC. It codes for CASSLEGQGFGEQYF.

This clonotype was detected only a few times. The chain recombines TRBV7-2 with TRBJ2-7; no reliable D call. The CDR3 is made up of 16 amino acids. V gave up 3 bases and J gave up 5 bases, with 20 bases separating them. The germline V gene has CDR1 SGHTA and CDR2 FQGNSA. CDR3 in amino acids: CASSFPPAQESDEQYF. The CDR3 nucleotides read TGTGCCAGCAGCTTCCCTCCCGCGCAGGAGAGCGACGAGCAGTACTTC.

The sample holds many counts of this clonotype. This rearrangement joins TRBV20-1 to TRBJ2-1; 12 positions match TRBD2. CDR3 length equals 13 residues. Germline V gene data show CDR1 as DFQATT and CDR2 as SNEGSKA (reference sequence). Trimming removed 5 bases from V and 7 bases from J; junction bases left unmatched: 3. The CDR3 sequence: CSAPTSGGNEQFF. Written as DNA, the CDR3 is TGCAGTGCTCCGACTAGCGGGGGAAATGAGCAGTTCTTC.

The chain carries TRBV18 and TRBJ1-6; 7 bases line up with TRBD1. Trimming removed 1 base from V and 2 bases from J; junction bases left unmatched: 5. This CDR3 contains 17 residues. CDR1 KGHSH and CDR2 LQKENI come from the germline V gene. CDR3 region: CASSPLGQAAYNSPLHF. For the CDR3, the DNA is TGTGCCAGCTCACCACTTGGACAGGCAGCCTATAATTCACCCCTCCACTTT.

This clonotype was seen ten or more times. The chain uses TRBV12-3 or TRBV12-4 and TRBJ2-2; D unclear. The CDR3 is 14 residues long. V lost 7 bases, J lost 0 bases, and 9 bases lay in between. CDR3 DNA sequence: TGTGCCAGCATCAAAGACCCGAACACCGGGGAGCTGTTTTTT. Translating it yields CASIKDPNTGELFF.

The chain couples TRBV5-1 to TRBJ2-5; 7 bases are shared with TRBD2. The CDR3 spans 14 residues. J was trimmed by 5 bases and V by 3 bases; bases with no gene match: 7. Per germline, CDR1 SGHRS and CDR2 YFSETQ. The CDR3 here is CASSWEGQRETQYF. The CDR3 DNA follows: TGCGCCAGCAGCTGGGAGGGCCAACGTGAGACCCAGTACTTC. Full variable domain (remainder filled in from reference TRBV5-1 and TRBJ2-5): KAGVTQTPRYLIKTRGQQVTLSCSPISGHRSVSWYQQTPGQGLQFLFEYFSETQRNKGNFPGRFSGRQFSNSRSEMNVSTLELGDSALYLCASSWEGQRETQYFGPGTRLLVL.

This clonotype was seen a few times. The genes are TRBV5-5 and TRBJ1-4, with D tentatively TRBD1 (5 bases). The CDR3 runs to 15 residues. Deletions cut 4 bases from V and 4 bases from J, with 14 bases between. Germline loops: CDR1 SGHKS, CDR2 YYEKEE (reference sequence). CDR3 nucleotides: TGTGCCAGCAGCCCGGGACCCAATAGTAATGAAAAACTGTTTTTT. Translated, it gives CASSPGPNSNEKLFF.

The J gene is TRBJ2-3, the V gene TRBV25-1; D is ambiguous. The germline V gene has CDR1 MGHDK and CDR2 SYGVNS. V shed 3 bases and J shed 4 bases, with 11 bases lying between them. The CDR3 spans 14 residues. In DNA, the CDR3 is TGTGCCAGCAGTGACAACACCCGGGCAGATACGCAGTATTTT. Protein sequence: CASSDNTRADTQYF.

The chain has TRBV20-1 and TRBJ2-3, with TRBD2 matching over 7 bases. This CDR3 is 15 amino acids long. The junction had 10 bases not matched to a gene; V was cut back by 3 bases and J by 4 bases. The germline CDR1 and CDR2 sequences are DFQATT and SNEGSKA (reference sequence). For the CDR3, the DNA is TGCAGTGCTAGTGCGGCGGGAGTTGTTGCAGATACGCAGTATTTT. It specifies CSASAAGVVADTQYF.

This chain uses TRBV13 with TRBJ2-7, with 11 bases that match TRBD1. Germline V gene lookup returns CDR1 PRHDT and CDR2 FYEKMQ (reference sequence). Trimming removed 3 bases from V and 7 bases from J; junction bases left unmatched: 11. The CDR3 totals 16 residues. CDR3 in DNA: TGTGCCAGCAGCTTGACTTCCGGACAGGGGGCGTGGGAGCAGTACTTC. Protein product: CASSLTSGQGAWEQYF.

This clonotype was counted between two and nine times. The chain links TRBV5-1 to TRBJ2-7; 8 bases agree with TRBD2. The V and J ends lost 2 bases and 0 bases, in that order; junction bases with no gene match: 4. The CDR3 length is 15 residues. Looked up from germline, CDR1 is SGHRS and CDR2 is YFSETQ. The CDR3 sequence is CASSLISGGSYEQYF. For the CDR3, the DNA is TGCGCCAGCAGCTTAATCAGCGGGGGCTCCTACGAGCAGTACTTC.

The CDR3 is CASSRPSRSSYNEQFF. The CDR3 DNA follows: TGTGCCAGCAGCCGTCCTAGCCGTAGCTCCTACAATGAGCAGTTCTTC. The chain is built from TRBV6-2 or TRBV6-3 and TRBJ2-1; tentative D call: TRBD2 (5 bases). The CDR3 loop spans 16 amino acids. V was cut by 6 bases and J by 0 bases, with 15 bases left in between. Germline V CDR1 and CDR2: MNHEY, SVGEGT.

The chain carries TRBV11-2 and TRBJ2-7; 7 nucleotides align to TRBD2. V was pared by 1 base and J by 1 base, with 10 bases of the junction left unmatched. CDR3 length: 17 amino acids. The germline V gene encodes CDR1 SGHAT and CDR2 FQNNGV. The chain's CDR3 is CASSLAVGGGSSYEQYF. The CDR3 DNA reads TGTGCCAGCAGCTTAGCCGTGGGAGGCGGGAGTTCCTACGAGCAGTACTTC.

This clonotype has ten or more counts. The J gene is TRBJ1-5, the V gene TRBV7-7, with D hard to call. In germline, CDR1 is SSHAT, CDR2 FNYEAQ (reference sequence). Deletions cut 0 bases from V and 2 bases from J, with 17 bases between. The CDR3 covers 18 residues. The CDR3 sequence: CASSLAPILRGGNQPQHF. The CDR3 DNA reads as TGTGCCAGCAGCTTAGCTCCTATCTTGCGGGGAGGCAATCAGCCCCAGCATTTT.

V is TRBV2 and J is TRBJ2-5; D may correspond to TRBD1 or TRBD2 (7 bases each). The V and J ends lost 6 bases and 3 bases respectively, with 14 bases between them. The CDR3 totals 14 residues. Germline CDR1 is SNHLY and CDR2 is FYNNEI. This CDR3 is CASRSAGGEETQYF. CDR3 bases: TGTGCCAGCAGGTCGGCAGGGGGGGAAGAGACCCAGTACTTC.

This clonotype was seen ten or more times. The chain recombines TRBV20-1 with TRBJ2-1, with TRBD2 matching over 7 bases. Unmatched junction bases numbered 19, after V lost 4 bases and J lost 1 base. Germline V gene lookup returns CDR1 DFQATT and CDR2 SNEGSKA (reference sequence). This CDR3 comprises 19 residues. As DNA, the CDR3 is TGCAGTGCTACTTCACTTCCAGCGGAGTGGGGGGGGTCCTACAATGAGCAGTTCTTC. Its protein is CSATSLPAEWGGSYNEQFF.

On this clonotype: One end of the junction is discordant with germline, which a read error may explain. The chain combines TRBV7-2 with TRBJ2-5; a weak D match, TRBD2 (5 bases). The germline CDR1 and CDR2 sequences are SGHTA and FQGNSA. This CDR3 is built from 13 residues. CDR3 DNA sequence: TGTGTCAGCAGCCCCCGGAGGCAGGAGACCCAGTACTTC. Residues: CVSSPRRQETQYF.

This clonotype is judged medium-sized (0.01 to 0.1%). The genes are TRBV15 and TRBJ2-7; tentatively, D is TRBD1 or TRBD2 (5 bases each). This CDR3 region has 16 residues. V was pared by 0 bases and J by 1 base, with 13 bases between. CDR1 is LNHNV and CDR2 is YYDKDF in the germline V gene (reference sequence). The chain's CDR3 is CATSRDETGTSYEQYF. The CDR3 coding sequence is TGTGCCACCAGCAGAGATGAAACGGGGACGTCCTACGAGCAGTACTTC.

V and J are TRBV7-2 and TRBJ2-1, with 7 bases that match TRBD2. V lost 3 bases and J lost 6; bases outside the gene matches: 2. The CDR3 loop spans 13 amino acids. In germline, CDR1 is SGHTA, CDR2 FQGNSA. The CDR3 nucleotides are TGTGCCAGCAGCTTGGGAGGGATCAATGAGCAGTTCTTC. Encoded protein: CASSLGGINEQFF.

The chain recombines TRBV27 with TRBJ1-2; D unresolved. Germline V lookup: CDR1 MNHEY, CDR2 SMNVEV (reference sequence). Trimming left V 5 bases short and J 5 bases short, with 15 bases between. The CDR3 loop spans 14 amino acids. The CDR3 DNA is TGTGCCAGCAGTGGCGGAGCAGAACAATATGGCTACACCTTC. It is translated as CASSGGAEQYGYTF.

This clonotype was seen only a few times. J is TRBJ1-6 and V is TRBV3-1; TRBD1 might be the D (6 bases). Germline V gene sequence: CDR1 LGHDT, CDR2 YNNKEL (reference sequence). Between the trimmed V and J ends, which lost 6 bases and 6 bases, there was a span of 9 bases. The CDR3 has 13 amino acids. DNA for the CDR3: TGTGCCAGCAGTCCCAGGGGTAATTCACCCCTCCACTTT. This encodes CASSPRGNSPLHF.

This clonotype was detected ten times or more. J is TRBJ1-1 and V is TRBV10-1, with D perhaps TRBD1 (5 bases). CDR1 and CDR2 (germline): WNHNN, SYGVQD (reference sequence). The CDR3 extends over 14 amino acids. Trimming shortened V by 3 bases and J by 1 base, and 9 bases separated the two germline ends. The CDR3 here is CASSDLTENTEAFF. The CDR3 DNA reads as TGCGCCAGCAGTGATTTGACAGAGAACACTGAAGCTTTCTTT.

J is TRBJ2-7 and V is TRBV27; TRBD2 agrees at 12 bases. The V and J ends lost 5 bases and 4 bases, in that order; junction bases with no gene match: 9. Germline CDR1 MNHEY, CDR2 SMNVEV (reference sequence). CDR3 length: 16 residues. CDR3 DNA: TGTGCCAGCAGTGTTCGACTAGCGGGAGCTCGATACGAGCAGTACTTC. Protein sequence: CASSVRLAGARYEQYF.

This clonotype was found many times. The V call is TRBV12-3 or TRBV12-4, the J call TRBJ2-3; TRBD2 aligns across 7 bases. V lost 5 bases to trimming and J lost 14 bases; unmatched junction nucleotides: 10. This CDR3 is built from 12 residues. The CDR3 region has the DNA TGTGCCAGCAGTCCATTAGCGGGTTTCAGGTATTTT. Protein: CASSPLAGFRYF.

The rearrangement joins TRBV7-6 to TRBJ2-2; D is possibly TRBD1 (5 bases). The CDR3 loop spans 16 amino acids. Germline CDR1 SGHVS, CDR2 FNYEAQ. V dropped 4 bases and J dropped 3 bases, with 15 bases sitting between them. CDR3 coding DNA: TGTGCCAGCAGCTCCGACACAGGAACCTACACCGGGGAGCTGTTTTTT. As protein: CASSSDTGTYTGELFF.